Below are 32 T cell receptor beta chains sequenced from a single sample in a study of shared clonotypes between healthy human individuals (TCRdb year 2020). Libraries came from the immunoSEQ multiplex PCR assay. TCRdb mirrors the immuneACCESS table, restricted to in-frame sequences. Some clones are absent from its copies; in checked studies, under half trace to an unresolved V gene, and the reason for the others is unknown. The table for this sample lists 1.5 million to 2.5 million clones; approximately 95% of them were counted only once. Around 1.2% of the sample is held by the ten biggest clonotypes. CD8 naive samples were obtained by positive selection for CCR7 among CD45RO-negative cells, yielding a CD45RA+CCR7+ population from which TemRA cells were excluded. What was sequenced was naive CD8+ T cells sorted from blood. What the cell subset or site label conveys for this sample: CD45RA+CCR7+. The receptor source for this set is a man aged 18-30 years in good health.

The chain is built from TRBV18 and TRBJ2-1, with a weak D call TRBD2 (7 bases). V lost 4 bases, J lost 7 bases, and 8 bases lay in between. The length of the CDR3 is 12 residues. Per germline, CDR1 KGHSH and CDR2 LQKENI. The CDR3: CASSQGGNEQFF. In nucleotides, the CDR3 is TGTGCCAGCTCACAGGGGGGGAATGAGCAGTTCTTC. The full variable domain, its missing parts supplied by reference TRBV18 and TRBJ2-1, is NAGVMQNPRHLVRRRGQEARLRCSPMKGHSHVYWYRQLPEEGLKFMVYLQKENIIDESGMPKERFSAEFPKEGPSILRIQQVVRGDSAAYFCASSQGGNEQFFGPGTRLTVL.

This chain links TRBV5-1 with TRBJ2-7, with D possibly being TRBD1 or TRBD2 (7 bases each). V was cut by 0 bases and J by 2 bases, with 18 bases left in between. The CDR3 sequence is 17 residues long. CDR1 and CDR2 (germline): SGHRS, YFSETQ. This CDR3 is CASSLDRQGGWAYEQYF. The DNA for the CDR3 is TGCGCCAGCAGCTTGGATCGACAGGGAGGGTGGGCCTACGAGCAGTACTTC.

The chain links TRBV4-1 to TRBJ2-7; D could derive from TRBD1 or TRBD2 (5 bases each). This CDR3 is 14 amino acids long. CDR1 and CDR2 from the germline V gene are MGHRA and YSYEKL. The germline V and J ends were trimmed by 4 bases and 6 bases, with 16 bases remaining between them. The CDR3 reads CASSPYFGGIEQYF. In DNA, the CDR3 is TGCGCCAGCAGCCCCTACTTTGGGGGTATCGAGCAGTACTTC.

This rearrangement joins TRBV7-2 to TRBJ2-1, with 12 nucleotides matching TRBD2. This CDR3 is built from 18 residues. Germline CDR1 is SGHTA and CDR2 is FQGNSA. The ends lost 7 bases at V and 1 base at J; junction bases unmatched: 11. The CDR3 DNA reads as TGTGCCAGCATCGGGACCCTAGCGGGAGGGAGATCCTACAATGAGCAGTTCTTC. It yields the protein CASIGTLAGGRSYNEQFF.

The CDR3 nucleotides are TGTGCCAGCAGCTTAATGGGTAGCTCAGAGACCCAGTACTTC. It encodes CASSLMGSSETQYF. This sequence joins TRBV7-6 and TRBJ2-5; D gene ambiguous. Trimming stripped 2 bases from V and 4 bases from J, with 11 bases between. Germline lookup yields CDR1 SGHVS and CDR2 FNYEAQ. The CDR3 contains 14 residues.

This rearrangement joins TRBV14 to TRBJ2-3; 10 nucleotides match TRBD2. This CDR3 comprises 15 residues. Germline V lookup: CDR1 SGHDN, CDR2 FVKESK. J lost 3 bases, V lost 2 bases, and 2 bases had no gene match. The DNA for the CDR3 is TGTGCCAGCAGCCAACTAGCGGGGGTGACAGATACGCAGTATTTT. It specifies CASSQLAGVTDTQYF.

This chain links TRBV7-8 with TRBJ1-2, with D possibly matching TRBD1 (5 bases). The CDR3 covers 18 residues. The V gene's germline CDR1 is SGHVS and CDR2 FQNEAQ. The V gene lost 2 bases and the J gene lost 5 bases, with 24 bases spanning the gap. The CDR3: CASSLTPPLAGGGYGYTF. The CDR3 DNA follows: TGTGCCAGCAGCTTAACCCCCCCCCTGGCAGGCGGGGGGTATGGCTACACCTTC.

The V and J genes are TRBV11-2 and TRBJ2-5; TRBD2 matches 8 bases. CDR3 length: 15 amino acids. CDR1 and CDR2 from the germline V gene are SGHAT and FQNNGV. The J segment lost 5 bases and the V segment lost 1 base, leaving 6 bases of the junction unmatched. CDR3 in amino acids: CASSLVLAGGETQYF. The CDR3 nucleotides are TGTGCCAGCAGCTTAGTTCTAGCGGGCGGGGAGACCCAGTACTTC.

V usage is TRBV7-9 and J usage is TRBJ2-1; no clear D. This CDR3 has 13 residues. Trimming left V 1 base short and J 8 bases short, with 9 bases between. Germline V CDR1 and CDR2: SEHNR, FQNEAQ (reference sequence). CDR3 protein: CASSLVSGDEQFF. The CDR3, as DNA: TGTGCCAGCAGCTTAGTTAGTGGGGATGAGCAGTTCTTC.

The chain couples TRBV7-2 to TRBJ2-1, with 12 bases lining up with TRBD2. Trimming removed 1 base from V and 5 bases from J; junction bases left unmatched: 3. The CDR3 is 16 residues long. Germline loops: CDR1 SGHTA, CDR2 FQGNSA. This chain's CDR3 is CASSLGGLAGNNEQFF. CDR3 coding DNA: TGTGCCAGCAGCTTAGGGGGACTAGCGGGCAACAATGAGCAGTTCTTC. Full variable domain (missing parts from reference TRBV7-2 and TRBJ2-1): GAGVSQSPSNKVTEKGKDVELRCDPISGHTALYWYRQSLGQGLEFLIYFQGNSAPDKSGLPSDRFSAERTGGSVSTLTIQRTQQEDSAVYLCASSLGGLAGNNEQFFGPGTRLTVL.

V is TRBV4-3 and J is TRBJ2-2, with 11 bases matching TRBD1. CDR3 length: 16 residues. CDR1 is LGHNA and CDR2 is YSLEER in the germline V gene. V shed 1 base and J 7 bases; nucleotides not matched to a gene: 5. The DNA for the CDR3 is TGCGCCAGCAGCCAAGGGACAGGGGGCTGGGGCGGGGAGCTGTTTTTT. It codes for CASSQGTGGWGGELFF.

The chain joins TRBV7-6 to TRBJ1-2, with 7 nucleotides matching TRBD1. The germline CDR1 and CDR2 sequences are SGHVS and FNYEAQ. J lost 6 bases, V lost 5 bases, and 9 bases had no gene match. The length of the CDR3 is 14 residues. CDR3 protein: CASSPTGQRDGYTF. The CDR3 region has the DNA TGTGCCAGCAGCCCGACGGGACAGAGGGATGGCTACACCTTC.

The chain links TRBV9 to TRBJ2-7; TRBD2 matches 8 bases. Germline CDR1 and CDR2: SGDLS and YYNGEE. The CDR3 runs 14 residues. V trimming: 4 bases; J trimming: 3 bases; junction bases outside the gene matches: 6. The CDR3 DNA sequence: TGTGCCAGCAGCTTCTCCGGGACTAGCTACGAGCAGTACTTC. Residues: CASSFSGTSYEQYF.

The rearrangement uses TRBV6-5 and TRBJ1-3, with D unclear. Trimming took 5 bases from V and 4 from J, leaving 3 bases between them. Germline V gives CDR1 MNHEY, CDR2 SVGAGI. The CDR3 extends over 11 amino acids. The CDR3 region has the DNA TGTGCCAGCAGTGAAGGAAACACCATATATTTT. Its protein product is CASSEGNTIYF.

The V gene is TRBV6-5, the J gene TRBJ2-7; maybe TRBD2 (5 bases). The V end lost 10 bases, the J end lost 1 base, and 14 bases lay between the germline ends. The CDR3 covers 13 residues. CDR1 MNHEY and CDR2 SVGAGI come from the germline V gene. CDR3 coding DNA: TGTGCCACCGCCTTCGGGGTTTCCTACGAGCAGTACTTC. Translated: CATAFGVSYEQYF.

The V gene is TRBV4-1, the J gene TRBJ2-7; no clear D gene. Trimming removed 4 bases from V and 2 bases from J, with 12 bases in between. The CDR3 consists of 14 residues. CDR1 and CDR2 from the germline V gene are MGHRA and YSYEKL. The CDR3: CASSPDPGPYEQYF. CDR3 DNA: TGCGCCAGCAGCCCGGATCCGGGTCCCTACGAGCAGTACTTC.

The CDR3 region is CSVDGEGSTDTQYF. CDR3 nucleotides: TGCAGCGTTGACGGGGAGGGGAGCACAGATACGCAGTATTTT. This chain connects TRBV29-1 to TRBJ2-3, with 7 nucleotides matching TRBD2. The CDR3 consists of 14 residues. V lost 3 bases, J lost 0 bases, and 3 bases stayed unmatched. CDR1 SQVTM and CDR2 ANQGSEA come from the germline V gene.

V gene TRBV10-3 combines with J gene TRBJ1-1; D is unclear. Trimming removed 7 bases from V and 11 bases from J, with 20 bases in between. This CDR3 is built from 13 residues. The germline V gene encodes CDR1 ENHRY and CDR2 SYGVKD. The CDR3 is CAITSGGRLRAFF. The CDR3 DNA is TGTGCCATCACCTCGGGTGGCAGACTCAGGGCTTTCTTT.

As to this clone: The same CDR3 is also encoded by other DNA sequences in this sample. The chain employs TRBV5-1 and TRBJ1-5; 7 bases line up with TRBD1. The CDR3 consists of 14 residues. The V gene's germline CDR1 is SGHRS and CDR2 YFSETQ. Trimming at V came to 3 bases and at J to 3 bases, leaving 3 bases not matched to a gene. The DNA for the CDR3 is TGCGCCAGCAGCTCCGGGACAGACAATCAGCCCCAGCATTTT. This sequence encodes CASSSGTDNQPQHF.

The genes are TRBV6-5 and TRBJ1-6, with TRBD1 matching over 8 bases. Germline V gives CDR1 MNHEY, CDR2 SVGAGI. The CDR3 totals 13 residues. V dropped 8 bases and J dropped 8; count of bases not matched to a gene: 5. The CDR3 here is CASSGQEYSPLHF. The CDR3 DNA sequence: TGTGCCAGCTCGGGACAGGAGTATTCACCCCTCCACTTT.

The table lists this clone with a count of one. The chain carries TRBV6-6 and TRBJ1-3; D remains ambiguous. Germline assignment: CDR1 MNHNY and CDR2 SVGAGI (reference sequence). The CDR3 extends over 12 amino acids. The ends were cut back, 0 bases at V and 9 bases at J, with 6 bases in the middle. CDR3 residues: CASSYSEGTIYF. DNA of the CDR3: TGTGCCAGCAGTTACTCGGAAGGCACCATATATTTT.

The rearrangement uses TRBV9 and TRBJ1-2; no definite D call. Trimming left V 3 bases short and J 3 bases short, with 18 bases between. This CDR3 is built from 16 residues. The germline V gene has CDR1 SGDLS and CDR2 YYNGEE. CDR3 in amino acids: CASSDPWAGGDYGYTF. DNA of the CDR3: TGTGCCAGCAGCGACCCCTGGGCAGGCGGGGACTATGGCTACACCTTC.

The chain is built from TRBV7-8 and TRBJ1-2; 7 bases are shared with TRBD1. V trimming: 4 bases; J trimming: 2 bases; junction bases outside the gene matches: 7. CDR1 is SGHVS and CDR2 is FQNEAQ in the germline V gene. CDR3 size: 15 residues. The CDR3 sequence is CASSSPGQQNYGYTF. CDR3 nucleotides: TGTGCCAGCAGCTCACCGGGACAGCAGAACTATGGCTACACCTTC.

The chain has TRBV27 and TRBJ1-2; D gene uncertain. From germline, CDR1 is MNHEY and CDR2 SMNVEV (reference sequence). The V and J ends lost 2 bases and 2 bases respectively, with 15 bases between them. The CDR3 extends over 16 amino acids. CDR3: CASSLEASGMNYGYTF. The CDR3 bases are TGTGCCAGCAGTTTAGAAGCGAGCGGGATGAACTATGGCTACACCTTC.

The chain has TRBV11-3 and TRBJ1-2; no reliable D call. The germline V gene has CDR1 SGHNT and CDR2 YENEEA. The CDR3 runs 16 residues. V lost 1 base and J lost 3, with 15 bases in between. Here the CDR3 reads CASSLGGSEPYYGYTF. DNA for the CDR3: TGTGCCAGCAGCTTAGGCGGGTCAGAACCGTACTATGGCTACACCTTC.

The rearrangement links TRBV6-5 to TRBJ1-1, with D maybe TRBD1 (6 bases). The CDR3 sequence is 16 residues long. Germline V gene sequence: CDR1 MNHEY, CDR2 SVGAGI. V lost 1 base, J lost 0 bases, and 12 bases lay in between. CDR3 DNA sequence: TGTGCCAGCAGTTACTACGGGGACAAGGTGAACACTGAAGCTTTCTTT. Translation: CASSYYGDKVNTEAFF.

Only a few counts were recorded for this clone. CDR3 residues: CASSDNRYEQYF. Here the CDR3 DNA reads TGTGCCAGCAGCGACAACAGGTACGAGCAGTACTTC. The gene calls are TRBV7-9 and TRBJ2-7; D might be TRBD1 (5 bases). V was shortened by 5 bases and J by 4 bases, with 9 bases between the two germline ends. The CDR3 sequence is 12 residues long. Germline assignment: CDR1 SEHNR and CDR2 FQNEAQ (reference sequence). The entire variable domain, with the rest obtained from reference TRBV7-9 and TRBJ2-7, is as follows: DTGVSQNPRHKITKRGQNVTFRCDPISEHNRLYWYRQTLGQGPEFLTYFQNEAQLEKSRLLSDRFSAERPKGSFSTLEIQRTEQGDSAMYLCASSDNRYEQYFGPGTRLTVT.

The V and J genes are TRBV19 and TRBJ2-7, with D possibly TRBD1 on 5 matching bases. The CDR3 totals 15 residues. The germline V and J ends were trimmed by 3 bases and 1 base, with 13 bases remaining between them. Germline V gives CDR1 LNHDA, CDR2 SQIVND (reference sequence). CDR3 in DNA: TGTGCCAGTAGTATGGAATCAGGGTTTTCCTACGAGCAGTACTTC. It encodes CASSMESGFSYEQYF.

The gene calls are TRBV12-5 and TRBJ1-2; D possibly corresponds to TRBD1 (6 bases). The CDR3 contains 13 residues. Germline V gene sequence: CDR1 LGHNT, CDR2 FRNRAP. V lost 6 bases to trimming and J lost 4 bases, with 12 bases between them. The CDR3 nucleotides are TGTGCTAGTGGCCTGGGGGCAGTCTATGGCTACACCTTC. Amino acids: CASGLGAVYGYTF.

V is TRBV13 and J is TRBJ1-4; unclear D gene. The CDR3 runs 15 residues. V shed 5 bases and J shed 5 bases, with 15 bases lying between them. Germline assignment: CDR1 PRHDT and CDR2 FYEKMQ (reference sequence). The DNA of the CDR3 is TGTGCCAGCAGCCTTGAGCGAGCTCCGAATGAAAAACTGTTTTTT. The encoded protein is CASSLERAPNEKLFF.

This chain links TRBV27 with TRBJ2-7; 10 bases are a match to TRBD2. The trim removed 4 bases at V and 1 base at J, leaving 10 bases unmatched. Germline V lookup: CDR1 MNHEY, CDR2 SMNVEV (reference sequence). This CDR3 is 17 amino acids long. The CDR3 spells CASSSTSGPGPSYEQYF. The CDR3 coding sequence is TGTGCCAGCAGTTCGACTAGCGGGCCGGGGCCGTCCTACGAGCAGTACTTC.

This chain links TRBV4-1 with TRBJ2-7; D is tentatively TRBD1 or TRBD2 (6 bases each). The CDR3 consists of 15 residues. V was shortened by 2 bases and J by 0 bases, with 11 bases between the two germline ends. The V gene's germline CDR1 is MGHRA and CDR2 YSYEKL. CDR3 DNA: TGCGCCAGCAGCCAAAGGGGGGCAAGCTCCTACGAGCAGTACTTC. Its protein is CASSQRGASSYEQYF.